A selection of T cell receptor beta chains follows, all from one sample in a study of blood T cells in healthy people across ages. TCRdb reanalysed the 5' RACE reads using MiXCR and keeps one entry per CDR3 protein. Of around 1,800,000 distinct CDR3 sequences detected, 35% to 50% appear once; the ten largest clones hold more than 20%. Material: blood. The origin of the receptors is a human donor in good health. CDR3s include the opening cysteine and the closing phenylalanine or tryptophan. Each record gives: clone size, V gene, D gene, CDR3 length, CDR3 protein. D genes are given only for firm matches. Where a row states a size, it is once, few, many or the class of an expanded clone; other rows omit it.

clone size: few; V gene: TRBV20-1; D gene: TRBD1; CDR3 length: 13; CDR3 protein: CSARANRGGEAFF
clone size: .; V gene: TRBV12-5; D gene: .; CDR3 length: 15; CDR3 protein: CASGLGPVGRTEAFF
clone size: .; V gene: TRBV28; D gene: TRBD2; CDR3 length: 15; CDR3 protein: CASSLAGGGRNTQYF
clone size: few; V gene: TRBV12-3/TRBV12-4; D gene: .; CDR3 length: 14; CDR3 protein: CASSYGTVGNEQFF
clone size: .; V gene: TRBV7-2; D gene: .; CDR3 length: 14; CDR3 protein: CASNLRAGTGELFF
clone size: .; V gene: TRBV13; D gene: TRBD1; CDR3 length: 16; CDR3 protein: CASSRGGQGSNQPQHF
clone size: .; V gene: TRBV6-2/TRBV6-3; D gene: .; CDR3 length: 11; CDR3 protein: CASSYSIEQYF
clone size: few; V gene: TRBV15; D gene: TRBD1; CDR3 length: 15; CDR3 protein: CATCRTGGAWTEAFF
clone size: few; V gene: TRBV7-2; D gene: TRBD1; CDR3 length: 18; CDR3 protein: CASSPGTVGQGRSETQYF
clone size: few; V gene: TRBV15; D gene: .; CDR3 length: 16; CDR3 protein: CATSRMQGPGYNEQFF
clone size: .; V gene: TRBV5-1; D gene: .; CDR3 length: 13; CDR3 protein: CTSSLVRSYEQYF
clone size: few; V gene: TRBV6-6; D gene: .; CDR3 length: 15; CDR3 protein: CASSTTLPITDTQYF
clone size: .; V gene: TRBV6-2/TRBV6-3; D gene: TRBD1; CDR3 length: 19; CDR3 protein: CASSYSGRGGGWSNQPQHF
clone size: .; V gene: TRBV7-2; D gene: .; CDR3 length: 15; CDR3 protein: CASRKYRAERDTQYF
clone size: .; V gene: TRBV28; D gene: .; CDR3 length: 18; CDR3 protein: CASSFSYITGYRLVGYTF
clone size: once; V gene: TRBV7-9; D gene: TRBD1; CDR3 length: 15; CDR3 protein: CASSQGQEGGFGYTF
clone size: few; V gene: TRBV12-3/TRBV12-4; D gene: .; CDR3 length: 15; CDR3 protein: CASSQGGGLGEKLFF
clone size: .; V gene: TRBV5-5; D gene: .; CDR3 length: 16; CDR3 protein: CASSLLSRANTGELFF
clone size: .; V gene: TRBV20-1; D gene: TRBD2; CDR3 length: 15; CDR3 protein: CSARDLGSGTTEQFF
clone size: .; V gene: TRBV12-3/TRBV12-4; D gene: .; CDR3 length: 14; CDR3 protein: CAGREGWPYQPQHF
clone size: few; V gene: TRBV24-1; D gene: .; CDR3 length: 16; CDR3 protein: CATSDPSWGGGYEQYF
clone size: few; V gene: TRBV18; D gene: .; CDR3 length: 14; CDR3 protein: CASSQRELQETQYF
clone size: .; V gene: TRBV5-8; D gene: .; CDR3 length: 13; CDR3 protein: CASSFRGNGKLFF
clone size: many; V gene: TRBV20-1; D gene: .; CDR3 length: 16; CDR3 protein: CSARDPPGKGTDTQYF
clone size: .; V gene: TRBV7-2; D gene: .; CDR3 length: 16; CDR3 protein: CASTTSLHKEWNGYTF
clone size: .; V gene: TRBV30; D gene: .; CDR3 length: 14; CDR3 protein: CAWSVPGADSPLHF
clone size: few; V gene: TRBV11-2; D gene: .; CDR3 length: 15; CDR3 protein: CASSENTVLGEKLFF
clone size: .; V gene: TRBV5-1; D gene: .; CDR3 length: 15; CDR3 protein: CASSLSGERGYGYTF
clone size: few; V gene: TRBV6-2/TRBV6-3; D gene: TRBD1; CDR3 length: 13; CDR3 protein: CASNTGAVTEAFF
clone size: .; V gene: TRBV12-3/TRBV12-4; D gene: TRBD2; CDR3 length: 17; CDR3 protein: CASSPTPGGGGRNEQFF
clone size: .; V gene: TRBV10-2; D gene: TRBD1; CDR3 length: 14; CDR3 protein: CASLGQGVSYEQYF
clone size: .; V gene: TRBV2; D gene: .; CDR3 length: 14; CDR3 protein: CASKIGVTYNEQFF
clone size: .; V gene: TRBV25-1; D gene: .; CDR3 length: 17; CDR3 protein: CASSTRKGSLSSYEQYF
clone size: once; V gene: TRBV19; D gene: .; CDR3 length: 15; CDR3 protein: CASRIPQGFAYGYTF
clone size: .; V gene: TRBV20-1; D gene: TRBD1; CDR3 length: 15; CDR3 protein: CSARAPTGGGYGYTF
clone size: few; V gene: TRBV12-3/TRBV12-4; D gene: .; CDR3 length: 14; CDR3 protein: CASRPYGVRDTQYF